This TCR beta chain comes out of a study of cytomegalovirus exposure and HLA in healthy donors. CDR3 length equals 13 residues. Trimming took off 4 bases at V and 8 bases at J, with 9 bases between the two ends. Germline assignment: CDR1 ENHRY and CDR2 SYGVKD. Both 60 Vbeta primers and 13 Jbeta primers went into the PCR. Sequenced by immunoSEQ multiplex PCR; TCRdb stores in-frame clones only, minus some. The repertoire holds around 170,000 clones, with over 70% as singletons. V and J are TRBV10-3 and TRBJ1-6, with D uncertain. The TCR originated in a man in his fifties or sixties in good health and CMV-seronegative. Source material: PBMCs. CDR3 DNA sequence: TGTGCCATCAGTGGTGTCCAGGATTCACCCCTCCACTTT. It is translated as CAISGVQDSPLHF.